This T cell receptor beta chain was retrieved from a study of blood T cells in healthy people across ages. Overall study findings and caveats: Age advanced and TCR beta diversity per million T cells fell, roughly linearly. Because sorting was not performed, PBMCs prevented conclusive naive versus antigen-experienced comparison. No one knew whether donors had CMV, which possibly confounded expanded clonotype changes. Naive T cell percentage strongly correlated with TCR beta diversity.

Together with a sample-barcoded 5' primer, a J-beta primer mix was included in a second PCR lasting about 7 to 11 cycles. TCRdb ran MiXCR on the 5' RACE reads and lists one entry per CDR3 protein. The sample lists about 640,000 distinct CDR3 sequences, 58% occurring once. This clonotype was seen a few times. The target antigen is unknown. This CDR3 is built from 13 residues. The germline V gene has CDR1 SQVTM and CDR2 ANQGSEA. V gave up 7 bases and J gave up 4 bases, with 16 bases separating them. The chain links TRBV29-1 to TRBJ1-1, with a possible D match to TRBD1 (5 bases). The clonotype comes from a man between 60 and 75 years old in good health. Sequences were obtained from blood. The CDR3 here is CSAKMGDRTEAFF. CDR3 coding DNA: TGCAGCGCCAAGATGGGGGATCGCACTGAAGCTTTCTTT.